The clone carrying this T cell receptor beta chain was counted at least ten times. Antigen: not known. The data belong to a study of T cells after yellow fever vaccination. Germline V gives CDR1 ENHRY, CDR2 SYGVKD. This CDR3 comprises 12 residues. Trimming removed 8 bases from V and 6 bases from J, with 13 bases in between. Template switching by 5'RACE produced TCR cDNA, adding a universal primer site and UMIs. TCRdb recomputed calls from the 5' RACE reads with MiXCR, one row per CDR3 protein. The repertoire holds some 320,000 distinct CDR3 sequences, with 8.5% to 10% as singletons. General study findings and limits: Most primary-vaccination clones reappeared after the booster (approximately 95% CD4, 75% to 90% CD8).

The clonotype originates from a man younger than 35 who received the YFV17D yellow fever vaccine. Sequencing was performed on PBMCs, taken on the day of the first yellow fever vaccination. The V and J genes are TRBV10-3 and TRBJ1-1; the D is unclear. The CDR3 sequence: CAIQTDGSEAFF. The CDR3 coding sequence is TGTGCCATCCAGACGGATGGGTCTGAAGCTTTCTTT.